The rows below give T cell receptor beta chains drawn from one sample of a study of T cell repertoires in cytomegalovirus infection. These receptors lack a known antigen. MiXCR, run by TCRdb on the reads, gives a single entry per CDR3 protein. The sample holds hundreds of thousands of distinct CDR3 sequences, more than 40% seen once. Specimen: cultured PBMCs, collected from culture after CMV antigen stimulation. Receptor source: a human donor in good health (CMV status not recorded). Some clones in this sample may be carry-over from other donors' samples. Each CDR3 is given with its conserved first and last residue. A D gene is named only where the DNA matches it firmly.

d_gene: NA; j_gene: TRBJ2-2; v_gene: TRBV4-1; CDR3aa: CASSQEVVRRTGELFF
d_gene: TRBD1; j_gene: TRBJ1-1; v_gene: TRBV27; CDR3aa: CASRDRPGTEAFF
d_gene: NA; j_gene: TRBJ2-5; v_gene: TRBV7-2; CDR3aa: CASRERETQYF
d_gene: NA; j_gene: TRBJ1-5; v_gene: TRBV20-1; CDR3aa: CSARDVKADQPQHF
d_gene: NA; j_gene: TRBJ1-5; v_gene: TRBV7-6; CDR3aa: CASSRSGEATRRCEALNQPQHF
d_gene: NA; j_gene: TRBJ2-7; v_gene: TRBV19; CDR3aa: CASQQGYEQYF
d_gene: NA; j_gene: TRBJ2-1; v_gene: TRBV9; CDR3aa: CASSSGPAGDEQFF
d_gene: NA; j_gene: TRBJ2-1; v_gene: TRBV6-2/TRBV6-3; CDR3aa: CASSYFAREQFF
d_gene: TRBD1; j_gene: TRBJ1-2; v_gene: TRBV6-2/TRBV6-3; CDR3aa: CASSTGTVMSYTF
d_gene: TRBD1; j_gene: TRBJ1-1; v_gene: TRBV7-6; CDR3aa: CASSLRGQVPATEAFF
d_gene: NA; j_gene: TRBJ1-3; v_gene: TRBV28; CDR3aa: CASSIPGHDTSGNTIYF
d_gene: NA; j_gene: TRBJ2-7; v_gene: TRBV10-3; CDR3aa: CAVSAGGAYEQYF
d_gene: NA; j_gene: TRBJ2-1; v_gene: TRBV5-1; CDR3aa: CASSLLQRTLNEQFF
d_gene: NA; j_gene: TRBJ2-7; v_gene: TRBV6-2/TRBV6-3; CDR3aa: CASNRGGPYEQYF
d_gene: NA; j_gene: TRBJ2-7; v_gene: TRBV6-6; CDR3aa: CASSSTRGYRDSYF
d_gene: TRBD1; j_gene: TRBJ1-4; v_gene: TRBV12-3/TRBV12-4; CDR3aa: CASSLQGGGEKLFF
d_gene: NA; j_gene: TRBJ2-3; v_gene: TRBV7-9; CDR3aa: CASSPWGDTDTQYF
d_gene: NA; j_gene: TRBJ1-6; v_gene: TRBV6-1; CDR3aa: CASSDGLSYNSPLHF
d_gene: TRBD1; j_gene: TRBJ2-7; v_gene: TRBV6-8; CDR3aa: CASSYAGGGYEQYF
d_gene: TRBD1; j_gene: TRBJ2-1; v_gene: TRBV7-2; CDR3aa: CASSSLWGQHNEQFF
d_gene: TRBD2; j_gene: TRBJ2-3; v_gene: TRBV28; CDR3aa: CASSFLQLAGGRTGTDTQYF
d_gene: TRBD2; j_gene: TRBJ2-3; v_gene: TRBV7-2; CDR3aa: CASSLARLAGGSTDTQYF
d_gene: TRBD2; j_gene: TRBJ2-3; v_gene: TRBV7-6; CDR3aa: CASSSRGGADTQYF
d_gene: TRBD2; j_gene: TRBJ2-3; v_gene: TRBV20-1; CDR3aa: CSARDPLAGAADTQYF
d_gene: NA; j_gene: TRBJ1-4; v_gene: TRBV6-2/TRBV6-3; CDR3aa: CASSYGNRGTNEKLFF
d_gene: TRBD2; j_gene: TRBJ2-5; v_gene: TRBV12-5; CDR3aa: CASGLVLGRGGETQYF
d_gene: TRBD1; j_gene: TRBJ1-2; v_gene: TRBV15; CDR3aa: CATSRDGGQTNGYTF
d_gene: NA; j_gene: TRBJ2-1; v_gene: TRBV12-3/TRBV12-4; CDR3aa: CASSPSAASSYNEQFF
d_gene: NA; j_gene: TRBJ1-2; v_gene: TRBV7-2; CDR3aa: CASSSYSRTGYGYTF
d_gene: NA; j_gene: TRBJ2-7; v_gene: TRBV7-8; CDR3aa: CASSHRLGSSYEQYF
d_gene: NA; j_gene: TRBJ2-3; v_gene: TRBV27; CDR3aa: CASSLLVGGGIADTQYF
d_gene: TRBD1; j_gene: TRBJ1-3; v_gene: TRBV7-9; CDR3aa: CASSPRDRVSF
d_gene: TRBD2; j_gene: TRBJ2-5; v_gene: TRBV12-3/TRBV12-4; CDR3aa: CASSSLAEETQYF
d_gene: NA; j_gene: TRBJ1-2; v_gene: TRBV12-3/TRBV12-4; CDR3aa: CASSLFQESTF
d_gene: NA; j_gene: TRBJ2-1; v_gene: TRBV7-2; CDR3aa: CASSQAAYNEQFF
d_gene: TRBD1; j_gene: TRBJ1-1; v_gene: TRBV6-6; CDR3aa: CASSSHRGNTEAFF
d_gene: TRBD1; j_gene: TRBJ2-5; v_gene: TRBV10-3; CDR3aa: CAISESTGVQETQYF
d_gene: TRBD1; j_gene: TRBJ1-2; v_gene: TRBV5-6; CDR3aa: CASSPGTGRLGRYGYTF